The 31 T cell receptor beta chains listed next were all sequenced from one sample in a study of T cell responses to AZD1222 COVID-19 vaccine. Assay: immunoSEQ multiplex PCR; the TCRdb copy retains only in-frame clones and omits some. The sample has around 200,000 clones, around 94% seen once. This specimen consisted of peripheral blood, obtained 28 days after the second AZD1222 dose. All receptors come from an adult who received the AZD1222 COVID-19 vaccine.

The chain carries TRBV28 and TRBJ1-4; no firm D call. Germline loops: CDR1 MDHEN, CDR2 SYDVKM. Trimming took 1 base from V and 0 from J, leaving 6 bases between them. The CDR3 extends over 15 amino acids. In nucleotides, the CDR3 is TGTGCCAGCAGTTTATTGGGTACAACTAATGAAAAACTGTTTTTT. Translated: CASSLLGTTNEKLFF.

In this sample, this clone turned up once. The rearrangement links TRBV5-1 to TRBJ2-5; D unclear. The germline V gene has CDR1 SGHRS and CDR2 YFSETQ. The CDR3 is 12 amino acids. The ends were cut back, 3 bases at V and 1 base at J, with 4 bases in the middle. DNA of the CDR3: TGCGCCAGCAGCTATAGCCAAGAGACCCAGTACTTC. Its protein is CASSYSQETQYF.

The table lists this clone with a few counts. The V gene is TRBV19, the J gene TRBJ2-7; 9 nucleotides line up with TRBD1. The V and J ends lost 1 base and 4 bases, in that order; junction bases with no gene match: 2. Germline loops: CDR1 LNHDA, CDR2 SQIVND (reference sequence). There are 14 residues in the CDR3. The CDR3 loop reads CASSIAGQGYEQYF. The CDR3 coding sequence is TGTGCCAGTAGTATAGCGGGACAGGGTTACGAGCAGTACTTC.

The chain carries TRBV6-5 and TRBJ1-1, with a possible D match to TRBD1 (5 bases). The CDR3 length is 14 residues. Between the trimmed V and J ends, which lost 6 bases and 0 bases, there was a span of 11 bases. Germline V lookup: CDR1 MNHEY, CDR2 SVGAGI. The CDR3 region is CASSPRGVNTEAFF. The CDR3 DNA reads as TGTGCCAGCAGCCCCAGAGGGGTGAACACTGAAGCTTTCTTT.

This chain connects TRBV6-5 to TRBJ2-7, with no clear D. The CDR3 totals 12 residues. Germline lookup yields CDR1 MNHEY and CDR2 SVGAGI. V lost 10 bases and J lost 3, with 13 bases in between. The DNA of the CDR3 is TGTGCCACCCAGAATGTCCTCTACGAGCAGTACTTC. Residues: CATQNVLYEQYF.

The chain is built from TRBV9 and TRBJ2-1; a possible D gene is TRBD2 (6 bases). V lost 0 bases and J 9 bases, leaving 19 bases between the germline ends. Germline lookup yields CDR1 SGDLS and CDR2 YYNGEE. This CDR3 comprises 16 residues. The CDR3, as DNA: TGTGCCAGCAGCGTAGTGACTAGACGCGGCTTGGGTGAGCAGTTCTTC. Its protein is CASSVVTRRGLGEQFF.

The chain employs TRBV30 and TRBJ2-5; maybe TRBD1 (6 bases). This CDR3 is built from 12 residues. CDR1 and CDR2 (germline): GTSNPN, SVGIG (reference sequence). The CDR3 nucleotides are TGTGCTTACAGGGATTTGTGGGAGACCCAGTACTTC. Protein sequence: CAYRDLWETQYF.

The chain carries TRBV27 and TRBJ1-1, with D hard to call. The germline CDR1 and CDR2 sequences are MNHEY and SMNVEV (reference sequence). CDR3 length equals 13 residues. V was shortened by 0 bases and J by 2 bases, with 4 bases between the two germline ends. This CDR3 is CASSLSVNTEAFF. CDR3 nucleotides: TGTGCCAGCAGTTTATCGGTAAACACTGAAGCTTTCTTT.

The chain employs TRBV7-8 and TRBJ1-3; D gene ambiguous. This CDR3 spans 15 amino acids. Deletions cut 5 bases from V and 0 bases from J, with 11 bases between. Germline V gene data show CDR1 as SGHVS and CDR2 as FQNEAQ. CDR3 nucleotide sequence: TGTGCCAGCAGCCCATCGGGCCTCTCTGGAAACACCATATATTTT. Translation gives CASSPSGLSGNTIYF.

The J gene is TRBJ1-5, the V gene TRBV7-2, with D uncertain. The length of the CDR3 is 12 residues. Germline V gene lookup returns CDR1 SGHTA and CDR2 FQGNSA. Trimming cost V 4 bases and J 5 bases, with 6 bases left between them. As DNA, the CDR3 is TGTGCCAGCAGCTCACTTTATCAGCCCCAGCATTTT. This translates into CASSSLYQPQHF.

The chain recombines TRBV3-1 (or the pseudogene TRBV3-2) with TRBJ1-1, with D tentatively TRBD1 (5 bases). The germline gives CDR1 LGHDT, CDR2 YNNKEL (reference sequence). This CDR3 spans 15 amino acids. The ends were cut back, 1 base at V and 5 bases at J, with 14 bases in the middle. The CDR3 region has the DNA TGTGCCAGCAGCCAAGGAGTTCAGGGAGGGACTGAAGCTTTCTTT. This gives the protein CASSQGVQGGTEAFF.

The chain combines TRBV10-3 with TRBJ1-1; tentative D call: TRBD1 (5 bases). The CDR3 has 13 amino acids. Trimming took off 1 base at V and 4 bases at J, with 7 bases between the two ends. Per germline, CDR1 ENHRY and CDR2 SYGVKD. The DNA for the CDR3 is TGTGCCATCAGTGAGTGGGGGGGCACTGAAGCTTTCTTT. It is translated as CAISEWGGTEAFF.

The rearrangement joins TRBV6-6 to TRBJ2-5, with a possible D match to TRBD2 (6 bases). Trimming cost V 6 bases and J 2 bases, with 19 bases left between them. The CDR3 contains 16 residues. Per germline, CDR1 MNHNY and CDR2 SVGAGI (reference sequence). The CDR3 DNA sequence: TGTGCCAGCAGGGACCCAGGAGGGAGTTTTCAAGAGACCCAGTACTTC. This sequence encodes CASRDPGGSFQETQYF.

In its sample, this clone was seen once. The chain recombines TRBV19 with TRBJ2-5, with D tentatively TRBD1 or TRBD2 (6 bases each). Trimming removed 2 bases at V and 5 bases at J, with 9 bases between. This CDR3 spans 13 amino acids. Germline V gene data show CDR1 as LNHDA and CDR2 as SQIVND (reference sequence). CDR3 in amino acids: CASSIFGGETQYF. DNA for the CDR3: TGTGCCAGTAGTATATTCGGGGGCGAGACCCAGTACTTC. Drawing the rest from reference TRBV19 and TRBJ2-5, the complete variable domain is DGGITQSPKYLFRKEGQNVTLSCEQNLNHDAMYWYRQDPGQGLRLIYYSQIVNDFQKGDIAEGYSVSREKKESFPLTVTSAQKNPTAFYLCASSIFGGETQYFGPGTRLLVL.

The chain has TRBV11-2 and TRBJ2-7; D gene ambiguous. The length of the CDR3 is 13 residues. The ends were cut back, 6 bases at V and 0 bases at J, with 9 bases in the middle. From germline, CDR1 is SGHAT and CDR2 FQNNGV. CDR3 coding DNA: TGTGCCAGCAGAGCAACAAACTCCTACGAGCAGTACTTC. Protein sequence: CASRATNSYEQYF.

The J gene is TRBJ2-1, the V gene TRBV6-5; 8 bases match TRBD2. The V and J ends lost 8 bases and 2 bases, in that order; junction bases with no gene match: 5. CDR1 and CDR2 from the germline V gene are MNHEY and SVGAGI. The CDR3 sequence is 14 residues long. The CDR3 nucleotides read TGTGCCAGCGAGCCGGGACTAGCCTACAATGAGCAGTTCTTC. Its translation: CASEPGLAYNEQFF.

The chain couples TRBV10-3 to TRBJ1-1; 7 bases match TRBD1. Germline CDR1 is ENHRY and CDR2 is SYGVKD. Losses at the gene ends were 4 bases for V and 1 base for J; bases not matched to a gene: 12. The CDR3 runs 17 residues. For the CDR3, the DNA is TGTGCCATCAGTGGGAAACGCGCAGGGGGTGGGAACACTGAAGCTTTCTTT. Protein: CAISGKRAGGGNTEAFF.

The V and J genes are TRBV19 and TRBJ1-1, with 8 bases aligning to TRBD1. The CDR3 extends over 13 amino acids. V trimming: 8 bases; J trimming: 3 bases; junction bases outside the gene matches: 5. CDR1 and CDR2 (germline): LNHDA, SQIVND (reference sequence). CDR3 loop: CASGVTGDTEAFF. The CDR3 DNA is TGTGCCAGTGGGGTGACAGGGGACACTGAAGCTTTCTTT.

This chain links TRBV6-5 with TRBJ1-2; 8 bases fit TRBD1. V was clipped by 9 bases and J by 0 bases; unmatched bases: 9. The CDR3 extends over 15 amino acids. Germline V gene sequence: CDR1 MNHEY, CDR2 SVGAGI. CDR3 nucleotides: TGTGCCAGTAAAGAGGACAGGGCCTCTAACTATGGCTACACCTTC. This gives the protein CASKEDRASNYGYTF.

J is TRBJ2-1 and V is TRBV19; TRBD2 might be the D (6 bases). The CDR3 consists of 15 residues. Trimming removed 5 bases from V and 6 bases from J, with 17 bases in between. Per germline, CDR1 LNHDA and CDR2 SQIVND (reference sequence). The CDR3 reads CASSVSTSLGNEQFF. The CDR3, as DNA: TGTGCCAGTAGTGTTTCGACTAGTCTTGGCAATGAGCAGTTCTTC.

The chain links TRBV6-5 to TRBJ2-2; TRBD2 matches 9 bases. V dropped 10 bases and J dropped 2; count of bases not matched to a gene: 5. The germline gives CDR1 MNHEY, CDR2 SVGAGI. The CDR3 has 14 residues. The CDR3, as DNA: TGTGCCACCCATAGCGGGGGTAACACCGGGGAGCTGTTTTTT. This codes for CATHSGGNTGELFF.

This CDR3 reads CASSLTGGQETQYF. In DNA form, the CDR3 reads TGCGCCAGCAGCTTGACGGGAGGGCAAGAGACCCAGTACTTC. The genes are TRBV5-1 and TRBJ2-5; the match to TRBD2 covers 8 bases. CDR1 and CDR2 from the germline V gene are SGHRS and YFSETQ. The V segment lost 1 base and the J segment 2 bases; nucleotides outside the gene matches: 1. The length of the CDR3 is 14 residues.

This sequence joins TRBV7-9 and TRBJ2-1; D remains unclear. The ends were cut back, 8 bases at V and 3 bases at J, with 11 bases in the middle. Germline V gene sequence: CDR1 SEHNR, CDR2 FQNEAQ (reference sequence). The CDR3 runs 13 residues. The CDR3 nucleotides are TGTGCCAGCTTGAGGACGATCTACAATGAGCAGTTCTTC. Its translation is CASLRTIYNEQFF.

The rearrangement uses TRBV7-7 and TRBJ2-7; 8 bases match TRBD1. The germline V gene encodes CDR1 SSHAT and CDR2 FNYEAQ (reference sequence). CDR3 length: 15 amino acids. Trimming removed 0 bases from V and 4 bases from J; junction bases left unmatched: 5. The CDR3 region is CASSLATGVRYEQYF. Here the CDR3 DNA reads TGTGCCAGCAGCTTAGCGACAGGGGTTAGATACGAGCAGTACTTC.

The rearrangement joins TRBV19 to TRBJ2-7; D is ambiguous. V was pared by 3 bases and J by 3 bases, with 12 bases between. Germline CDR1 LNHDA, CDR2 SQIVND (reference sequence). The CDR3 loop spans 14 amino acids. The CDR3 nucleotides are TGTGCCAGTAGTATTGGTCGGTGGGACTACGAGCAGTACTTC. Translation gives CASSIGRWDYEQYF.

J is TRBJ1-2 and V is TRBV18; D perhaps matches TRBD1 (6 bases). The CDR3 is 13 residues long. CDR1 and CDR2 from the germline V gene are KGHSH and LQKENI. V lost 2 bases and J lost 8, with 12 bases in between. The CDR3 loop reads CASSPIEGEGYTF. DNA for the CDR3: TGTGCCAGCTCACCAATAGAGGGGGAAGGCTACACCTTC.

The chain is built from TRBV5-4 and TRBJ1-1, with unresolved D. Deletions cut 4 bases from V and 7 bases from J, with 11 bases between. Germline V gene lookup returns CDR1 SGHNT and CDR2 YYREEE (reference sequence). The CDR3 consists of 12 residues. CDR3 amino acids: CASSPSTGEAFF. Written as DNA, the CDR3 is TGTGCCAGCAGCCCAAGCACGGGTGAAGCTTTCTTT.

As for this clone: Other DNA sequences in the sample encode the same CDR3. The rearrangement joins TRBV6-2 or TRBV6-3 to TRBJ2-7; a possible D gene is TRBD1 (7 bases). The germline V gene encodes CDR1 MNHEY and CDR2 SVGEGT. The V and J ends lost 2 bases and 3 bases respectively, with 20 bases between them. The length of the CDR3 is 17 residues. The CDR3 DNA sequence: TGTGCCAGCAGTTACATGGTGGGTCGACAGGGAGGCTACGAGCAGTACTTC. It translates to CASSYMVGRQGGYEQYF.

The V call is TRBV7-9, the J call TRBJ2-7; 9 bases map to TRBD1. Germline lookup yields CDR1 SEHNR and CDR2 FQNEAQ (reference sequence). The trim removed 5 bases at V and 2 bases at J, leaving 7 bases unmatched. The CDR3 is made up of 15 amino acids. As DNA, the CDR3 is TGTGCCAGCAGCGGAACCGGGACAGGGCCCTACGAGCAGTACTTC. It encodes CASSGTGTGPYEQYF.

The chain recombines TRBV12-3 or TRBV12-4 with TRBJ1-1; D gene uncertain. CDR3 length: 13 amino acids. V was clipped by 6 bases and J by 1 base, with 9 bases between them. The CDR3 is CASSPTENTEAFF. The DNA for the CDR3 is TGTGCCAGCAGCCCTACTGAGAACACTGAAGCTTTCTTT.

This chain joins TRBV29-1 and TRBJ1-3; 9 bases map to TRBD1. The CDR3 extends over 15 amino acids. Germline-derived CDR1 and CDR2 are SQVTM and ANQGSEA. J lost 2 bases, V lost 7 bases, and 9 bases had no gene match. CDR3 residues: CSAIPGQGAGNTIYF. In nucleotides, the CDR3 is TGCAGCGCAATCCCGGGACAGGGCGCTGGAAACACCATATATTTT.